This T cell receptor (beta chain) emerged from a study of identical twins. General study points: An excess of low generation probability was shown by twin-shared out-of-frame alpha sequences. It was out-of-frame TCR alpha sharing in monozygotic twins that models underestimated. It was cross-sectional statistical analysis, not following the same donors, that the conclusions relied on.

Each cDNA held unique molecular identifiers, and template switching gave it a universal primer site. Each CDR3 protein is one row after TCRdb ran MiXCR on the 5' RACE reads. Of fewer than 650,000 distinct CDR3 sequences listed, more than 9% are singletons. About this clonotype: The antigen remains unidentified.

Trimming at V came to 6 bases and at J to 3 bases, leaving 10 bases not matched to a gene. This CDR3 has 16 residues. Germline V gene sequence: CDR1 MDHEN, CDR2 SYDVKM. The data were also submitted as part of a second study, on yellow fever vaccine responses in identical twins.

The clonotype was recovered from a young woman in good health. Sequencing input: PBMCs. The chain recombines TRBV28 with TRBJ1-5; TRBD1 agrees at 8 bases. CDR3 sequence (DNA): TGTGCCAGCAGATCTTTAGACAGGGGCACCAATCAGCCCCAGCATTTT. Its translation: CASRSLDRGTNQPQHF.